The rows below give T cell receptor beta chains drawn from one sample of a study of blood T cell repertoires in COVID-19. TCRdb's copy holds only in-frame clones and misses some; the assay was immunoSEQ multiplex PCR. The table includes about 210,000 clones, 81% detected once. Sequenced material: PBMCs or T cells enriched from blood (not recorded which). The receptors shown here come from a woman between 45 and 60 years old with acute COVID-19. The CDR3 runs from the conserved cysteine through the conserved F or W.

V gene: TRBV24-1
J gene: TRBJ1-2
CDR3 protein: CATSEGTLNYGYTF

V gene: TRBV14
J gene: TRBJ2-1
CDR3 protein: CASSLPLTSGRDEQFF

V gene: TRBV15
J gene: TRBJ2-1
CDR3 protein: CATSRDLLGAYNEQFF

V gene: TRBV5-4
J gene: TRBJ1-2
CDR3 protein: CASSLALSRRAYTF

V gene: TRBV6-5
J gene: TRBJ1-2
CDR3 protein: CASSPPAGGGGYTF

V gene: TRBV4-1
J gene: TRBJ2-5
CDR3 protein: CASSPRDSGETQYF

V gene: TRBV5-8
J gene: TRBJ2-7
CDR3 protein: CASSFFQFQGTAFGRYEQYF

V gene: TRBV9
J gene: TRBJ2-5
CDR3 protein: CASSVGTSGEETQYF

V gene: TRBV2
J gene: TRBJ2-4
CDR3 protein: CASTHRQLVGIQYF

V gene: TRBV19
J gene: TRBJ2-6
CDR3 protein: CASSIGGTGSGANVLTF

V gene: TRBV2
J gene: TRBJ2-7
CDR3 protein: CASSDVQSYEQYF

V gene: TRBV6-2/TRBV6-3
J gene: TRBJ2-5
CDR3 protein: CASSYSDRGQETQYF

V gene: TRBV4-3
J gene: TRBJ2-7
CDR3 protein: CASSQTLAGGPSYEQYF

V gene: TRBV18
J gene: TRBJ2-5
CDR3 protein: CASSLRGGETQYF

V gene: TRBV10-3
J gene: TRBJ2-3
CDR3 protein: CAIGGSTDTQYF

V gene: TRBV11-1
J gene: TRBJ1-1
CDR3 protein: CASSFGQTEAFF

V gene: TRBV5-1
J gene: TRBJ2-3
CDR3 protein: CASSLQGGIITDTQYF

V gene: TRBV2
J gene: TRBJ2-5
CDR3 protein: CASNTGQGEETQYF

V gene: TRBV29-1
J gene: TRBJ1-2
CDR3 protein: CSVEQWSSSPGYTF

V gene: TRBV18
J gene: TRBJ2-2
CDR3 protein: CASSPMGGPSNTGELFF

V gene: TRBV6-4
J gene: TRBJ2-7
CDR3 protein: CASSGLAGGEQYF

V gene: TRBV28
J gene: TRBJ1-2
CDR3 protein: CASRQTNYGYTF

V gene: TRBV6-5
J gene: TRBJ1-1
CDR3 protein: CASSYVGGEAFF

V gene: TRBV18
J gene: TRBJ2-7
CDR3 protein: CASSPKGIPYEQYF

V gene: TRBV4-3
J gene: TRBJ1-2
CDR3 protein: CASSQALGQSHYGYTF